This TCR beta chain derives from a study of blood T cell repertoires in COVID-19. Study summary: From the United States, Italy and Spain came samples of acute and convalescent COVID-19. Sources were T cells, B-cell-depleted T cells, or PBMCs; the material itself was cDNA or gDNA.

This CDR3 is built from 15 residues. Germline trimming cut 6 bases from V and 7 bases from J; bases unmatched to any gene: 6. Germline V CDR1 and CDR2: MNHEY, SVGAGI. Per the authors' pipeline: How many nucleated cells were present was estimated from reference gene primer amplification. The data were produced by immunoSEQ multiplex PCR, yet TCRdb's version contains in-frame clones alone and is incomplete. V and J calls and clone size come straight from that table; D and trimming were deduced from the DNA. The repertoire holds fewer than 500,000 clones, with over 65% as singletons. This TCR derives from a human donor with acute or convalescent COVID-19. The donor label of this sample is uncertain. The sequencing sample was made of peripheral blood. The J gene is TRBJ2-2, the V gene TRBV6-5; 12 bases align to TRBD1. DNA of the CDR3: TGTGCCAGCAGGGGGGACAGGGGGCGCTTCGGGGAGCTGTTTTTT. As protein: CASRGDRGRFGELFF.